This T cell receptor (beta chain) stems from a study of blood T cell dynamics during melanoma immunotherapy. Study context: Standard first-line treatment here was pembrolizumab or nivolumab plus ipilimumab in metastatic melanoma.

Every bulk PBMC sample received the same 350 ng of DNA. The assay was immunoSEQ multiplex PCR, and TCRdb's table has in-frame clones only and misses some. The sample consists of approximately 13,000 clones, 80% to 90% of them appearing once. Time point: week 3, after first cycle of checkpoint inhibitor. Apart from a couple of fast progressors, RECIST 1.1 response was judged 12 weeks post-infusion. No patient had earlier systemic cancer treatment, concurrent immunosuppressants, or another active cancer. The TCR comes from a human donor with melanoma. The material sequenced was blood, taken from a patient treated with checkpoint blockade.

The CDR3 spells CASSFEDPHPTNYGYTF. CDR3 bases: TGTGCCAGCAGTTTTGAGGATCCGCATCCTACTAACTATGGCTACACCTTC. This chain joins TRBV28 and TRBJ1-2; D unresolved. Germline V lookup: CDR1 MDHEN, CDR2 SYDVKM. V was trimmed by 3 bases and J by 0 bases, leaving 17 bases between them. The CDR3 contains 17 residues.